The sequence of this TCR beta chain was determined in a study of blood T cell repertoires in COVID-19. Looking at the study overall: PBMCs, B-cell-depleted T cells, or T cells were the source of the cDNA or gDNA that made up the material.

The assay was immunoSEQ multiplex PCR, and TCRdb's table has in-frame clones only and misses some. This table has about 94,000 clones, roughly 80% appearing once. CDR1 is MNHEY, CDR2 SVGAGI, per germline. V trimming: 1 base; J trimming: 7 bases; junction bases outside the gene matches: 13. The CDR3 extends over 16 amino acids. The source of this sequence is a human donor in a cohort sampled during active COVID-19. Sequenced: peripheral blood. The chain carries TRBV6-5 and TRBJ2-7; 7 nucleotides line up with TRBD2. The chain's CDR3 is CASSYFVSGTPLEQYF. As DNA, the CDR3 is TGTGCCAGCAGTTACTTTGTCAGCGGGACCCCCCTAGAGCAGTACTTC.